The present TCR beta chain was sequenced within a study of T cell responses to AZD1222 COVID-19 vaccine. Samples with a second dose at about 4 or about 12 weeks were pooled together. Assay: immunoSEQ multiplex PCR; the TCRdb copy retains only in-frame clones and omits some. This sample yields about 160,000 clones, of which 88% are seen a single time; around 4.5% belongs to the top ten. This CDR3 is 16 amino acids long. V gave up 4 bases and J gave up 3 bases; unmatched junction bases: 8. CDR1 and CDR2 from the germline V gene are SGHRS and YFSETQ. Details on this clone: Its target is not known.

Findings of the study overall: A reported finding is that nearly half of spike-specific TCRs target unmutated variant regions. It should be noted that donors were predominantly white British and more often female, and clonal diversity was possibly underestimated.

The starting material was peripheral blood, obtained 28 days after the second AZD1222 dose. This chain connects TRBV5-1 to TRBJ2-3; the match to TRBD2 covers 10 bases. This TCR was sampled from an adult who received the AZD1222 COVID-19 vaccine. This CDR3 is CASSPLSGGATDTQYF. CDR3 nucleotide sequence: TGCGCCAGCAGCCCGTTGAGCGGGGGGGCGACAGATACGCAGTATTTT.